This T cell receptor beta chain originates from a study of blood T cell repertoires in COVID-19 (dated by TCRdb to 2020 to 2022). A note on the overall study: Samples covering the acute and convalescent phases of COVID-19 were provided by collaborators in the United States, Italy and Spain. The prospective study material was composed of cDNA or gDNA derived from T cells, B-cell-depleted T cells, or PBMCs. The dataset comprised deeply sampled blood TCRbeta repertoires from subjects exposed to, actively infected with, or recovered from COVID-19. The repertoires were released in a freely available public database meant as a resource for research on the immune response to SARS-CoV-2. Samples came from the ongoing ImmuneRACE study (first 160 participants) plus 1,254 subjects from 6 global collaborators. Nearly every sample came with metadata listing a de-identified subject ID, COVID-19 status, age in years and sex. Where available, HLA class I and class II types were obtained from metadata supplied by the sample provider rather than from assay-based typing. Results and caveats for the whole study, not just this receptor: Clinical and demographic metadata were provided uncurated, with the amount varying by source and participant.

The immunoSEQ Assay, a bias-controlled multiplex PCR, was used to amplify TCRbeta CDR3 regions from genomic DNA. Per the source publication's procedure: Within the assay, amplification of reference gene primers was used to estimate how many nucleated cells each sample contained. To quantify the absolute abundance of each unique TCRbeta CDR3 rearrangement, sequence reads were collapsed and filtered. Productive Simpson clonality was computed per sample as the square root of Simpson's diversity index over productive rearrangements. As stored in TCRdb, this immuneACCESS dataset retains in-frame rearrangements with V and J assigned. A fraction of the clones does not appear; measured against another copy, unresolved V genes explain less than half of the discrepancy, and the remainder lacks a known reason. The V and J calls and clone size are taken from that table; D and trimming were inferred from the DNA. This sample lists around 140,000 clones; around 79% were detected once. The ten largest make up roughly 2.9% of the sample.

V lost 1 base and J lost 3 bases; the stretch between them is 14 bases long. For CDR1 and CDR2, the germline V gene lists SGHRS and YFSETQ. There are 16 amino acids in the CDR3, from cysteine to phenylalanine inclusive. Only CDR3 DNA remains: 48 bases, in frame from the first base. A word on this clone: The antigen this receptor binds is unknown. No quality values exist for individual bases; no much larger clone is one base distant.

Participants in the prospective study were aged about 18 to 95 years, lived in 20 to 25 United States geographic areas, and enrolled through a virtual design. To assign participants to cohorts, the prospective study relied on clinical history that participants themselves reported in a screening survey and a study questionnaire. ImmuneRACE Cohort 3 recovered participants were defined by two consecutive negative NP/OP PCR tests, healthcare professional clearance, or symptom resolution. In the prospective study, mobile phlebotomists collected whole blood, serum and a nasopharyngeal or oropharyngeal swab from each participant. Over an approximately 2-month period, participants in the prospective study had the option of providing additional blood draws and questionnaires. Before DNA extraction, prospective study blood samples were shipped either frozen or at room temperature.

This TCR was recovered from a woman in her forties or fifties who had recovered from COVID-19. Sequenced sample: PBMCs or T cells enriched from blood (not recorded which). The chain uses TRBV5-1 and TRBJ1-5; the D gene is not confidently resolved. The sequenced DNA: TGCGCCAGCAGCTTGTTCGGGGTCTATAACAATCAGCCCCAGCATTTT. Its protein is CASSLFGVYNNQPQHF. Reference TRBV5-1 and TRBJ1-5 genes cover what lies past the CDR3, so the full variable domain is KAGVTQTPRYLIKTRGQQVTLSCSPISGHRSVSWYQQTPGQGLQFLFEYFSETQRNKGNFPGRFSGRQFSNSRSEMNVSTLELGDSALYLCASSLFGVYNNQPQHFGDGTRLSIL.